This T cell receptor (beta chain) came from a study of graft-versus-host responses after intestinal transplantation. About the study: Each patient got anti-thymocyte globulin induction, then tacrolimus and steroids for about 3 years.

On this clone itself: Its specificity is unknown.

Findings and limits, study-wide: Across patients carrying graft-donor T cell macrochimerism, allografts held high graft-versus-host to host-versus-graft clonal ratios. Circulating GvH clone levels at their peak were associated with HvG declines (early post-transplant).

The CDR3 loop spans 14 amino acids. Germline V gene lookup returns CDR1 MNHNS and CDR2 SASEGT. Trimming took 9 bases from V and 4 from J; bases not matched to a gene: 8. Clones were read by immunoSEQ multiplex PCR, and TCRdb kept only the in-frame ones, dropping some. Here the sample spans more than 100,000 clones, 95% being singletons. The TCR was taken from a human donor who received an intestinal transplant. This sample comprised unstimulated CD8+ T cells sorted from spleen or lymph node cells, obtained before intestinal transplant. V gene TRBV6-1 combines with J gene TRBJ1-2; 10 nucleotides line up with TRBD1. This CDR3 is CASSDGQGGYGYTF. CDR3 sequence (DNA): TGTGCCAGTTCCGACGGACAGGGGGGCTATGGCTACACCTTC.